This TCR beta chain came from a study of blood T cell repertoires in COVID-19. This study enrolled people aged roughly 18 to 89 from about 24 US geographic areas. The V gene lost 4 bases and the J gene lost 10 bases, with 14 bases spanning the gap. Germline CDR1 and CDR2: SGHDT and YYEEEE. The length of the CDR3 is 12 residues. Clones were read by immunoSEQ multiplex PCR, and TCRdb kept only the in-frame ones, dropping some. Of 230,000 or so clones listed, just over 85% are singletons. The chain links TRBV5-6 to TRBJ1-2; D call uncertain. Sequenced material: PBMCs or T cells enriched from blood (not recorded which). The sequence was obtained from a woman aged 45-65 years with acute COVID-19. CDR3 nucleotide sequence: TGTGCCAGCAGCCGAGAACCGACTACCTACACCTTC. It translates to CASSREPTTYTF.